Detailed here is one T cell receptor (beta chain). Its antigen is not yet known. It has no much larger one-base neighbor in the sample; base qualities were not kept. V lost 4 bases and J lost 4 bases, and the count of bases not matched to a germline gene is 7. CDR1 and CDR2 were assigned from the germline V gene (reference sequence) as SGHKS and YYEKEE. From the cysteine through the phenylalanine, the CDR3 covers 14 amino acids. This entry keeps only the CDR3 DNA: 42 bases, framed from base 1. A MiSeq instrument was used for deep resolution sequencing, which targeted depths ranging from 1 in 1 million up to 1 in 200,000 T cells, with coverage averaging 10x for each clonotype. TCR beta libraries were generated with the immunoSEQ hsTCRB Kit. In the paper's pipeline: ImmunoSEQ Data Assistant and ImmunoSEQ Analyzer were used for data analysis, and V, D and J genes were assigned according to IMGT definitions. Clonality, which ranges from 0 to 1, was calculated as one minus the normalized Shannon entropy of productive rearrangement frequencies. Public clonotype analysis was restricted to overrepresented clonotypes comprising at least 0.05% of each patient's repertoire. Some 13 repertoires from age-matched healthy donors, obtained from immuneACCESS, served as clonality controls. TCRdb re-hosts the immuneACCESS table, in-frame sequences only. Its copies lack some clones; in the studies checked, an unresolved V gene accounts for under half of them, and the cause for the rest is not known. V and J calls and clone size are copied from that table; D and trimming were computed from the DNA. This sample comprises approximately 130,000 clones, roughly 84% of them detected only once. Approximately 3.5% of the sample is held by the ten biggest clonotypes.

This specimen comes from a study of cytotoxic CD8 clonotypes in ibrutinib-treated CLL (dated by TCRdb to 2020 to 2022). Regarding the research as a whole: The cohort included roughly 15 treatment-naive and roughly ten relapsed/refractory patients; roughly 17 were IGHV unmutated. Longitudinal samples were obtainable from about 30% of the roughly 86 participants in the trial. Response samples were taken after a median of roughly 12 months on treatment, ranging from roughly 6 to 36 months. An average of about 250,000 productive templates and 94,082 productive rearrangements was obtained per sample. Responses were partial in about 25 patients and complete in 2; after median about 63 months follow-up, about 14 stayed in remission and about twelve progressed. Cryopreserved peripheral blood mononuclear cells were collected before treatment, at response, and at either disease progression or sustained remission. Every remission and progressive disease sample was obtained while ibrutinib was still being received by the patients.

What the authors observed across the whole study: An increase in clonality was observed at ibrutinib response, with clonality remaining stable during sustained remission and falling back toward baseline at progression. Baseline clonality exceeded that of age-matched healthy donors and correlated strongly with circulating CD8+ T-cell counts. Public clonotypes were rare and either shrank or stayed stable during treatment, and the rise in clonality at ibrutinib response reflected expansion of private clonotypes. Sampling times were not matched between patients in sustained remission and patients whose disease was progressing, and lymph node repertoires were not examined.

The time point label here, explained by the study, means: approximately 25 months on ibrutinib. For TCR beta library preparation, approximately 1.9 micrograms of genomic DNA was extracted from cryopreserved PBMCs. Longitudinal blood samples from CLL patients receiving ibrutinib monotherapy were subjected to high-throughput TCR beta sequencing. The patients took part in an open-label, single-center phase 2 trial of ibrutinib monotherapy. This clonotype was obtained from a human donor with chronic lymphocytic leukemia. Sequenced here: PBMCs, sampled after 24 months of ibrutinib treatment. The chain is made from TRBV5-5 and TRBJ2-7; 8 bases in between match TRBD1. The CDR3 in this case is CASSTTGDHYEQYF. The DNA is TGTGCCAGCAGCACGACAGGGGATCATTACGAGCAGTACTTC.